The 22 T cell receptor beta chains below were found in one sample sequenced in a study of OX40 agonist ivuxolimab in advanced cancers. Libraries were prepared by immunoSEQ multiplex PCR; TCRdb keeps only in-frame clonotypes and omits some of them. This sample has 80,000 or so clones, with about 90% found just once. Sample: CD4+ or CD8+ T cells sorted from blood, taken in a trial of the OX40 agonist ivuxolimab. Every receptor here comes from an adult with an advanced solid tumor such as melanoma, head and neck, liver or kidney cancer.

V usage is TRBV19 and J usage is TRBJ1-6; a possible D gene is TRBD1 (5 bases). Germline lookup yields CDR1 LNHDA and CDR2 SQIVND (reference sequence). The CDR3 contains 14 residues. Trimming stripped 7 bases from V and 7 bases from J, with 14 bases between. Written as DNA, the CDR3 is TGTGCCAGTAAGCCGTGGGGACGAAATTCACCCCTCCACTTT. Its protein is CASKPWGRNSPLHF.

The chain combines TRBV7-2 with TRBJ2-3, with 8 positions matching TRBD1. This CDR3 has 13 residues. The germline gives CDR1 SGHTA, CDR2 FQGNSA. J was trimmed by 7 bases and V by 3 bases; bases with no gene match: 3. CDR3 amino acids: CASSFQGANTQYF. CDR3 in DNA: TGTGCCAGCAGCTTCCAGGGGGCTAATACGCAGTATTTT.

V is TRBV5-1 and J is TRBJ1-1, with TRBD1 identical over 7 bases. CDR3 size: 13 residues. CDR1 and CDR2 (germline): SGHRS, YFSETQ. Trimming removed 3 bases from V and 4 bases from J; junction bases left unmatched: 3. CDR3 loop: CASSSGQLTEAFF. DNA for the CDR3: TGCGCCAGCAGCTCGGGACAGCTCACTGAAGCTTTCTTT.

The CDR3 DNA reads as TGTGCCAGCAGCGTAGGGACAGGCAACTACGAGCAGTACTTC. This translates into CASSVGTGNYEQYF. This rearrangement joins TRBV9 to TRBJ2-7; TRBD1 agrees at 7 bases. V gave up 0 bases and J gave up 3 bases; unmatched junction bases: 3. In germline, CDR1 is SGDLS, CDR2 YYNGEE. This CDR3 has 14 residues.

CDR3 protein: CASSYVGQVETQYF. In DNA, the CDR3 is TGTGCCAGCAGTTACGTAGGACAGGTAGAGACCCAGTACTTC. This chain joins TRBV6-5 and TRBJ2-5; 7 positions match TRBD1. V trimming: 2 bases; J trimming: 4 bases; junction bases outside the gene matches: 4. Germline assignment: CDR1 MNHEY and CDR2 SVGAGI. The CDR3 totals 14 residues.

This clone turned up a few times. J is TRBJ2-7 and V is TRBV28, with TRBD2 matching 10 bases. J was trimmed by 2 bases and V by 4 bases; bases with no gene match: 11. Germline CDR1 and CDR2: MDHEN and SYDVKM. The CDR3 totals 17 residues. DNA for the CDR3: TGTGCCAGCAGTTCGGGACTAGCGCCTTCACCTACCTACGAGCAGTACTTC. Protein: CASSSGLAPSPTYEQYF.

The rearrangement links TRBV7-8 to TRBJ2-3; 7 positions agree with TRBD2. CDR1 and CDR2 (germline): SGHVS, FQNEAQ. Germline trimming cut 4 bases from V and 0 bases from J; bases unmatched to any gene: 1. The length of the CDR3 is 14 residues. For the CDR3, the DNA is TGTGCCAGCAGCTGGGGGGGGAGCACAGATACGCAGTATTTT. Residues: CASSWGGSTDTQYF.

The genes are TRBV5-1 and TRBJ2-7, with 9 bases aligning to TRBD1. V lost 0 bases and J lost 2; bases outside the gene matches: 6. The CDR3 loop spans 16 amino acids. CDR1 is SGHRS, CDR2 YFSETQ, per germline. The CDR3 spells CASSLGDRDFPYEQYF. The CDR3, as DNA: TGCGCCAGCAGCTTGGGGGACAGGGATTTTCCCTACGAGCAGTACTTC.

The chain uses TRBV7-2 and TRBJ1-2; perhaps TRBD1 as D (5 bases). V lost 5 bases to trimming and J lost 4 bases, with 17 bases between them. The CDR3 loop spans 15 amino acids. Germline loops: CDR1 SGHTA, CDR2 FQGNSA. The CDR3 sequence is CASSPRSWGFYGYTF. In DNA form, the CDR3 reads TGTGCCAGCAGCCCACGTTCATGGGGCTTCTATGGCTACACCTTC.

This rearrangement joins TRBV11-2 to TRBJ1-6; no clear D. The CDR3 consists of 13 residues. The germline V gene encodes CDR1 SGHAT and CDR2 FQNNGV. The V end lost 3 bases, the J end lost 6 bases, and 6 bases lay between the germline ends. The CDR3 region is CASSFTPNSPLHF. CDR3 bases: TGTGCCAGCAGCTTCACCCCTAATTCACCCCTCCACTTT.

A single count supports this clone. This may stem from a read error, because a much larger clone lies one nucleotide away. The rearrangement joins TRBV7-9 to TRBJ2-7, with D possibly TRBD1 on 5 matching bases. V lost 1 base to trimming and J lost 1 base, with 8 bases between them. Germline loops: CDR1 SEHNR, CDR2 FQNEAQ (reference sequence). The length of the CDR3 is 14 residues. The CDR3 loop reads CASSLVAGSYEQYF. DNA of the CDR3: TGTGCCAGCAGCTTAGTGGCAGGGTCCTACGAGCAGTACTTC.

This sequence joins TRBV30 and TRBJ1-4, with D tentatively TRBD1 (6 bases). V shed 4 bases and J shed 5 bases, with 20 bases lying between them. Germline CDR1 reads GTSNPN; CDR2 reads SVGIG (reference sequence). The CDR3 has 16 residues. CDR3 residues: CAWNQAPWGLNEKLFF. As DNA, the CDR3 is TGTGCCTGGAACCAAGCCCCCTGGGGGCTAAATGAAAAACTGTTTTTT.

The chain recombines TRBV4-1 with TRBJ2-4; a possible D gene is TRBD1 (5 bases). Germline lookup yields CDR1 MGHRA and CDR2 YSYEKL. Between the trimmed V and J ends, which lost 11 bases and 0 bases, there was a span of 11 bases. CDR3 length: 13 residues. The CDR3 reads CAFQGLAKNIQYF. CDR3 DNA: TGCGCCTTCCAGGGCCTAGCCAAAAACATTCAGTACTTC.

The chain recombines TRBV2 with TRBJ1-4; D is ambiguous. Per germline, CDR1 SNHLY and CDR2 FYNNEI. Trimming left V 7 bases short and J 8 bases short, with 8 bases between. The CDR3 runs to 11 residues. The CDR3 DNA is TGTGCCAGCAAACTTTGGGAAAAACTGTTTTTT. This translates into CASKLWEKLFF.

The CDR3 sequence is CATRWSRNTDTQYF. In nucleotides, the CDR3 is TGTGCCACCAGGTGGTCCAGGAACACAGATACGCAGTATTTT. V gene TRBV15 combines with J gene TRBJ2-3; D unclear. Germline lookup yields CDR1 LNHNV and CDR2 YYDKDF (reference sequence). V was pared by 6 bases and J by 2 bases, with 12 bases between. This CDR3 comprises 14 residues.

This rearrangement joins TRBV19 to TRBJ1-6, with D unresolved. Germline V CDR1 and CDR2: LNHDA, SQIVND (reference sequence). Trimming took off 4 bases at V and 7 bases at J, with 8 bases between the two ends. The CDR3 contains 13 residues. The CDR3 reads CASSTDGNSPLHF. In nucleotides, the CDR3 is TGTGCCAGTAGTACCGACGGCAATTCACCCCTCCACTTT.

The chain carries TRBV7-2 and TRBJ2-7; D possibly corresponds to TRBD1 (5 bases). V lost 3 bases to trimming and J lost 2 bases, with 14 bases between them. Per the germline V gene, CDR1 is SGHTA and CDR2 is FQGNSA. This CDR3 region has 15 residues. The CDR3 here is CASSLSSGFAYEQYF. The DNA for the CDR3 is TGTGCCAGCAGCTTGTCTTCAGGGTTCGCCTACGAGCAGTACTTC.

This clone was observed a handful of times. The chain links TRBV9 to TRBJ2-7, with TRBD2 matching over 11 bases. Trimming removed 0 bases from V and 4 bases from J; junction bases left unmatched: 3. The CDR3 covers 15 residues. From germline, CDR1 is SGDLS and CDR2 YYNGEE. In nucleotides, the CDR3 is TGTGCCAGCAGCGTAGCTGGGACTAGCGGATACGAGCAGTACTTC. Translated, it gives CASSVAGTSGYEQYF.

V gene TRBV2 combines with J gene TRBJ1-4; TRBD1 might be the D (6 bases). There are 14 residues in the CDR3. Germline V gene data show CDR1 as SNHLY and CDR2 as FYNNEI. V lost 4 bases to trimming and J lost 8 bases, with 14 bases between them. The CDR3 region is CASSGRAGEEKLFF. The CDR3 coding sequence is TGTGCCAGCAGTGGTCGTGCAGGGGAAGAAAAACTGTTTTTT.

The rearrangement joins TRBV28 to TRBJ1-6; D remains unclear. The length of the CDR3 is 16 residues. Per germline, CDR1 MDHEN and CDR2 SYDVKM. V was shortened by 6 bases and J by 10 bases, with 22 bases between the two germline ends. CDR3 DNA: TGTGCCAGCAGCTCCCAGCGGCCACAGCGAGAGTCACCCCTCCACTTT. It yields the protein CASSSQRPQRESPLHF. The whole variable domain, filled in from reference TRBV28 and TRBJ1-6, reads DVKVTQSSRYLVKRTGEKVFLECVQDMDHENMFWYRQDPGLGLRLIYFSYDVKMKEKGDIPEGYSVSREKKERFSLILESASTNQTSMYLCASSSQRPQRESPLHFGNGTRLTVT.

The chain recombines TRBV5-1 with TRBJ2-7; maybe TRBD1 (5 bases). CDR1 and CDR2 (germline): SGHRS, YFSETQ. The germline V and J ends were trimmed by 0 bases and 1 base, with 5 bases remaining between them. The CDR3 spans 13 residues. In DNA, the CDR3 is TGCGCCAGCAGCTTGGAGGGGTCCTACGAGCAGTACTTC. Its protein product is CASSLEGSYEQYF.

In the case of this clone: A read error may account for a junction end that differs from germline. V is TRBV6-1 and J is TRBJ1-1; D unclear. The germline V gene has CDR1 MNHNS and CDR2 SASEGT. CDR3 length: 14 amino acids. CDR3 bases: TGTGCTAGCAGTCGAAGTAGGGTGAACACTGAAGCTTTCTTT. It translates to CASSRSRVNTEAFF.